The clone carrying this T cell receptor beta chain was picked up many times. The CDR3 runs 15 residues. The germline V and J ends were trimmed by 0 bases and 6 bases, with 15 bases remaining between them. The germline V gene has CDR1 LGHNA and CDR2 YNFKEQ. The sample belongs to a study of T-cell memory formation after mild COVID-19. MiXCR, applied by TCRdb to the 5' RACE reads, yields one record per CDR3 protein. The table has about 470,000 distinct CDR3 sequences, around 25% seen once; the top ten hold about an eighth. The chain links TRBV4-2 to TRBJ2-7; TRBD2 might be the D (5 bases). The specimen sequenced was PBMCs or a T cell subset sorted from them (not recorded which). This TCR derives from an adult woman who had mild COVID-19 (a few samples of this study predate the infection). Cell type and time point are not known. The CDR3 DNA follows: TGTGCCAGCAGCCAAGATGGGAGACCCTCGGGCGAGCAGTACTTC. Residues: CASSQDGRPSGEQYF.